Reported below is one T cell receptor beta chain. The antigen is unknown. V shed 2 bases, J shed 0 bases, and the junction held 4 bases outside the gene matches. The CDR3 consists of 15 residues. Per the germline V gene, CDR1 is SGHRS and CDR2 is YFSETQ. This specimen belongs to a study of graft-versus-host responses after intestinal transplantation. Across the study: Multivisceral, liver-intestinal, or isolated intestinal transplants were given to recipients. Study-wide results and caveats: The recipient marrow held GvH clones, and some of them showed up first in ileum or blood. Peak levels of circulating GvH clones tracked with early post-transplant HvG declines. Some patients had graft-donor T cell macrochimerism. In their allografts, the ratios of graft-versus-host to host-versus-graft T cell clones were high.

Assay: immunoSEQ multiplex PCR; the TCRdb copy retains only in-frame clones and omits some. Here the sample spans over 85,000 clones, 75% to 95% being singletons. This specimen consisted of unstimulated CD4+ T cells sorted from spleen or lymph node cells, obtained before transplant. The chain has TRBV5-1 and TRBJ1-1; 7 bases agree with TRBD1. The sequence was obtained from a human donor who was the organ donor for an intestinal transplant. CDR3 bases: TGCGCCAGCAGCTTCAACAGGGGATTGAACACTGAAGCTTTCTTT. This translates into CASSFNRGLNTEAFF. Drawing the rest from reference TRBV5-1 and TRBJ1-1, the complete variable domain is KAGVTQTPRYLIKTRGQQVTLSCSPISGHRSVSWYQQTPGQGLQFLFEYFSETQRNKGNFPGRFSGRQFSNSRSEMNVSTLELGDSALYLCASSFNRGLNTEAFFGQGTRLTVV.